A single sample gave rise to the 20 T cell receptor beta chains below, sequenced in a study of CD8+ T cells in alopecia areata. Once RNA had been extracted, it was reverse transcribed into cDNA to act as the sequencing template. The repertoire was sequenced with immunoSEQ multiplex PCR; TCRdb's copy has only in-frame clones and lacks some. The specimen has some 120,000 clones, none found just once. The sequenced sample was lesional skin. The receptors here all came from a C3H/HeJ mouse with alopecia areata. The strain is characterized by the MHC haplotype H2-k.

Concerning this clone: Mouse gene names apply. The sequenced fragment ends 4 residues before the CDR3 boundary, so the rest is inferred from the germline J gene. The chain is built from TRBV19 and TRBJ1-1; D may be TRBD1 (5 bases). V dropped 6 bases and J dropped 0 bases, with 12 bases sitting between them. This CDR3 spans 14 amino acids. Per the germline V gene, CDR1 is FNHDT and CDR2 is SITEND (reference sequence). The CDR3 is CASTPDRANTEVFF. CDR3 DNA (partial): TGTGCCAGCACCCCTGACAGAGCAAACACA.

This clone has just a few counts. The gene symbols are mouse symbols. The CDR3 goes on 4 residues after the read ends, and that part is filled in from the germline J gene. The rearrangement links TRBV13-3 to TRBJ2-1; 9 nucleotides match TRBD2. CDR3 length: 15 amino acids. The ends lost 5 bases at V and 1 base at J; junction bases unmatched: 4. The V gene's germline CDR1 is NNHDY and CDR2 SYVADS. This CDR3 is CASRSTGGNYAEQFF. The covered CDR3 bases are TGTGCCAGCAGATCTACTGGGGGGAACTATGCT.

This clone occurred a few times. Gene names are mouse gene names. Sequencing ends 4 residues short of the CDR3 end; the germline J gene provides the rest. The V and J genes are TRBV1 and TRBJ1-1; D unresolved. The CDR3 runs 11 residues. Germline assignment: CDR1 NSQYPW and CDR2 LRSPGD (reference sequence). The V gene lost 8 bases and the J gene lost 1 base, with 5 bases spanning the gap. The sequenced part of the CDR3 DNA is TGCACCTGCTCCAGGAACACA. It specifies CTCSRNT. The whole CDR3 protein reads CTCSRNTEVFF.

This clone was seen more than once but under ten times. Mouse gene names and germline throughout. The CDR3 extends 4 residues past the end of the read, so its final part is completed from the germline J gene. The chain has TRBV13-3 and TRBJ2-3; 7 bases are shared with TRBD1. CDR3 size: 15 residues. V shed 5 bases, J shed 0 bases, and the junction held 6 bases outside the gene matches. Germline CDR1 and CDR2: NNHDY and SYVADS. The CDR3 reads CASRTWDSSAETLYF. The part of the CDR3 DNA that was read is TGTGCCAGCAGGACTTGGGACAGTAGTGCAGAA.

Concerning this clone: The listed genes are named as in mouse. The DNA read from the CDR3 is TGTGCCAGCAGTGATGGGGCAGGGGGCGCT. Translation: CASSDGAGGA. The full CDR3 is CASSDGAGGAEQFF. The chain employs TRBV13-1 and TRBJ2-1, with TRBD1 matching over 8 bases. The sequence runs out 4 residues before the end of the CDR3; the remainder is reconstructed from the germline J gene. CDR1 NSHNY and CDR2 SYGAGN come from the germline V gene. The CDR3 has 14 residues.

Only a few counts were recorded for this clone. Gene names are the mouse ones. The read falls 4 residues short of the CDR3 end, and the missing part is taken from the germline J gene. The rearrangement joins TRBV13-1 to TRBJ1-2; 11 positions agree with TRBD1. From germline, CDR1 is NSHNY and CDR2 SYGAGN. The CDR3 spans 15 residues. Germline trimming cut 0 bases from V and 3 bases from J; bases unmatched to any gene: 1. This CDR3 is CASSDVGQGDSDYTF. The part of the CDR3 DNA that was read is TGTGCCAGCAGTGATGTGGGACAGGGGGACTCC.

Concerning this clone itself: Mouse names are used for the genes. The read gets to within 4 residues of the CDR3 end, and the germline J gene fills in the rest. The chain uses TRBV19 and TRBJ2-7; 14 nucleotides match TRBD2. In germline, CDR1 is FNHDT, CDR2 SITEND (reference sequence). This CDR3 is built from 16 residues. The J segment lost 3 bases and the V segment lost 3 bases, leaving 5 bases of the junction unmatched. This chain's CDR3 is CASSTSGLGGRYEQYF. CDR3 DNA (partial): TGTGCCAGCAGTACATCGGGACTGGGGGGGCGCTAT.

This clone was found a few times. This may be a read error: a much more frequent sequence differs by one nucleotide. Gene names and germline match the mouse. With the read ending 4 residues before the CDR3 end, the germline J gene is used to fill in that end. V usage is TRBV14 and J usage is TRBJ2-5; D is perhaps TRBD1 (5 bases). Germline CDR1 SGHDT, CDR2 FRDEAV. The CDR3 extends over 12 amino acids. Trimming removed 4 bases from V and 3 bases from J, with 6 bases in between. The CDR3: CASSRTQDTQYF. The sequenced CDR3 bases are TGTGCCAGCAGTCGGACACAAGAC.

A word on this clone: The gene names given are mouse names. The read is 4 residues too short to cover the CDR3 end, so that end is filled in from the germline J gene. The V call is TRBV13-1, the J call TRBJ2-5; 10 positions agree with TRBD2. Germline CDR1 is NSHNY and CDR2 is SYGAGN. V shed 3 bases, J shed 2 bases, and the junction held 6 bases outside the gene matches. The CDR3 covers 16 residues. Incomplete CDR3 DNA: TGTGCCAGCAGTGCCCCGACTGGGGGGAGCCAAGAC. It specifies CASSAPTGGSQD. The CDR3 reads in full as CASSAPTGGSQDTQYF.

This clone turned up a few times. Each gene name is a mouse one. The read ends 4 residues early relative to the CDR3; the germline J gene fills the gap. The gene calls are TRBV13-3 and TRBJ2-1, with 7 bases aligning to TRBD1. Germline V gives CDR1 NNHDY, CDR2 SYVADS. Trimming took 9 bases from V and 4 from J; bases not matched to a gene: 4. The CDR3 totals 12 residues. The CDR3: CATRDRYAEQFF. The sequenced CDR3 bases are TGTGCCACCCGGGACAGATATGCT.

This clone has just a few counts. Mouse germline and gene names are used. The DNA ends 4 residues before the CDR3 does, and the rest of the CDR3 is filled in from the germline J gene. This chain joins TRBV13-3 and TRBJ2-5, with TRBD2 matching over 14 bases. CDR3 size: 14 residues. CDR1 is NNHDY and CDR2 is SYVADS in the germline V gene. CDR3 protein: CASRGTGGADTQYF. The sequenced CDR3 bases are TGTGCCAGCAGGGGGACTGGGGGGGCGGAC.

The sample holds many counts of this clone. The listed genes are named as in mouse. The read comes to an end 4 residues before the CDR3 does, leaving the germline J gene to fill in the end. The chain has TRBV1 and TRBJ2-7; 11 bases line up with TRBD2. CDR3 length: 16 residues. V lost 2 bases and J lost 1; bases outside the gene matches: 4. Germline assignment: CDR1 NSQYPW and CDR2 LRSPGD (reference sequence). The covered CDR3 bases are TGCACCTGCAGTGCACACAGGACTGGGGGGTCCTAT. It translates to CTCSAHRTGGSY. From start to end, the CDR3 is CTCSAHRTGGSYEQYF.

This clone was observed a few times. TCRdb gives a protein that differs at residue 13 from what the DNA encodes, so the protein here is translated from the DNA. Gene labels here are mouse ones. The read ends 3 residues shy of where the CDR3 ends; the end is completed using the germline J gene. The rearrangement links TRBV13-2 to TRBJ1-6; 8 nucleotides align to TRBD1. TRBJ1-6 is known as an ORF, though its function is uncertain. The germline CDR1 and CDR2 sequences are NNHNN and SYGAGS (reference sequence). V dropped 3 bases and J dropped 0; count of bases not matched to a gene: 2. The CDR3 has 16 residues. CDR3 DNA, as far as it was read: TGTGCCAGCGGTGTGACAGGGGATTCCTATAATTCGCCC. This sequence encodes CASGVTGDSYNSP. The CDR3, in full, reads CASGVTGDSYNSPLYF.

Of note for this clone: Here the gene names and germline are mouse. The read stops 4 residues short of the end of the CDR3; the missing end is completed from the germline J gene. The chain employs TRBV13-1 and TRBJ1-2; 11 bases agree with TRBD1. Germline V lookup: CDR1 NSHNY, CDR2 SYGAGN. The CDR3 is 15 residues long. CDR3 DNA, as far as it was read: TGTGCCAGCAGTGAAGGGGGGACAGGGGGTCCC. Protein sequence: CASSEGGTGGP. The full-length CDR3 reads as CASSEGGTGGPDYTF.

This clone was counted only a few times. All gene names here are mouse names. CDR3 DNA, as far as it was read: TGTGCCAGCAGTTGGGACAAATCTAGTGCAGAA. Protein product: CASSWDKSSAE. The complete CDR3 sequence is CASSWDKSSAETLYF. This chain joins TRBV13-3 and TRBJ2-3; possible D gene TRBD1, 6 bases. The DNA ends 4 residues before the CDR3 does, and the rest of the CDR3 is filled in from the germline J gene. V dropped 4 bases and J dropped 0 bases, with 12 bases sitting between them. Germline CDR1 and CDR2: NNHDY and SYVADS. CDR3 length: 15 amino acids.

This clone has only a few counts. Gene names denote mouse genes. The DNA ends 4 residues before the CDR3 does, and the rest of the CDR3 is filled in from the germline J gene. The gene calls are TRBV13-3 and TRBJ2-1; D uncertain. V was shortened by 6 bases and J by 6 bases, with 7 bases between the two germline ends. The CDR3 runs 11 residues. Germline CDR1 reads NNHDY; CDR2 reads SYVADS. The covered CDR3 bases are TGTGCCAGCAAAACAATTGCT. Translating it yields CASKTIA. The full CDR3 is CASKTIAEQFF.

With respect to this clone: Mouse germline and gene names are used. The read halts 4 residues ahead of the CDR3 end, with the missing end drawn from the germline J gene. The chain employs TRBV19 and TRBJ2-4; 7 bases are shared with TRBD1. Trimming at V came to 3 bases and at J to 2 bases, leaving 9 bases not matched to a gene. Germline CDR1 and CDR2: FNHDT and SITEND (reference sequence). The CDR3 is 16 amino acids. CDR3 loop: CASSTQIDRVQNTLYF. CDR3 DNA, as far as it was read: TGTGCCAGCAGTACCCAAATTGACAGGGTTCAAAAC.

A remark on this clone: The protein recorded in TCRdb does not match the translated DNA at residue 13; the protein presented here comes from translating the DNA. Mouse gene names and germline throughout. The CDR3 goes on 3 residues after the read ends, and that part is filled in from the germline J gene. This chain links TRBV13-3 with TRBJ1-6, with D perhaps TRBD1 (5 bases). TRBJ1-6 belongs to the ORF category, with a function that is uncertain. The CDR3 has 16 amino acids. The germline V and J ends were trimmed by 1 base and 3 bases, with 11 bases remaining between them. In germline, CDR1 is NNHDY, CDR2 SYVADS. CDR3 region: CASSDRPGGYNSPLYF. The CDR3 bases that were read are TGTGCCAGCAGTGATAGACCGGGGGGCTATAATTCGCCC.

Regarding this clone: The gene symbols are mouse symbols. The read stops 4 residues short of the end of the CDR3; the missing end is completed from the germline J gene. The V and J genes are TRBV13-1 and TRBJ2-7; D is perhaps TRBD1 (6 bases). The CDR3 is 14 amino acids. V lost 0 bases and J lost 1, with 8 bases in between. Germline CDR1 reads NSHNY; CDR2 reads SYGAGN. CDR3 protein: CASSDGGQSYEQYF. The CDR3 bases that were read are TGTGCCAGCAGTGATGGTGGACAGTCCTAT.

This clone was detected a few times. Genes here carry mouse names. The CDR3 end is not reached by the read, which stops 4 residues before it; the germline J gene fills it in. The J gene is TRBJ1-2, the V gene TRBV19; 7 bases match TRBD1. CDR3 length: 15 amino acids. V gave up 4 bases and J gave up 0 bases; unmatched junction bases: 6. The germline V gene encodes CDR1 FNHDT and CDR2 SITEND (reference sequence). CDR3 DNA, as far as it was read: TGTGCCAGCAGTCCCCTCGACAGGGCAAACTCC. As protein: CASSPLDRANS. The whole CDR3 region reads CASSPLDRANSDYTF.